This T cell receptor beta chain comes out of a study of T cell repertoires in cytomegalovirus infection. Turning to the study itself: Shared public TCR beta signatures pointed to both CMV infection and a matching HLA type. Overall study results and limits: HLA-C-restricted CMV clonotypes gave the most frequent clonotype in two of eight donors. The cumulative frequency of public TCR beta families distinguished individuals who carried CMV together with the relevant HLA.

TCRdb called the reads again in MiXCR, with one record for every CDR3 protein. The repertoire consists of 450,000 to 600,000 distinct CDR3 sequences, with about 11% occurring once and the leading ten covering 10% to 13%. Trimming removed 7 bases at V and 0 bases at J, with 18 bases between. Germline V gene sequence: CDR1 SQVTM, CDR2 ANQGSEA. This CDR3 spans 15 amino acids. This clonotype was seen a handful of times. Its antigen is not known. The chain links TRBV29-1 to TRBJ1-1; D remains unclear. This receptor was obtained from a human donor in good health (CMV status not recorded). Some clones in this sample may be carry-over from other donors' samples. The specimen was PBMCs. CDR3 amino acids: CSAGGPDSMNTEAFF. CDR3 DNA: TGCAGCGCCGGCGGTCCGGACTCAATGAACACTGAAGCTTTCTTT.